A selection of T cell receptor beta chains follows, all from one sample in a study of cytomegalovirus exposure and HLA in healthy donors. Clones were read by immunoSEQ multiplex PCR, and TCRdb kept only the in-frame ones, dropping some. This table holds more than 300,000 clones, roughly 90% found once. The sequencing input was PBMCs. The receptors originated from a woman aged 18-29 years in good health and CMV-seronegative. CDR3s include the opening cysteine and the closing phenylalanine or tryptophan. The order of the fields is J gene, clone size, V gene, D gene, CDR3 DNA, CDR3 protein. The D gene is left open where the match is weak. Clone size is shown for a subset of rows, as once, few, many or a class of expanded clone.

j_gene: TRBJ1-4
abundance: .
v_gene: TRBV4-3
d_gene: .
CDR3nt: TGCGCCAGCAGCCAAGACAACGGGAAGAATGAAAAACTGTTTTTT
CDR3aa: CASSQDNGKNEKLFF

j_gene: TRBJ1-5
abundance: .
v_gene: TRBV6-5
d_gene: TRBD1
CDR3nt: TGTGCCAGCAGCTCCGGGACAGGAGTACAGCCCCAGCATTTT
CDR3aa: CASSSGTGVQPQHF

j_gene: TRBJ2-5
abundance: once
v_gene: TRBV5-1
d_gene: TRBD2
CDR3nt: TGCGCCAGCAGCCGGGGACTAGTCCTTGGGACCCAGTACTTC
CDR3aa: CASSRGLVLGTQYF

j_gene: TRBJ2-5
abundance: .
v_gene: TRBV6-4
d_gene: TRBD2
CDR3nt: TGTGCCAGCAGTGAAACGGGGGGAGGTCAAGAGACCCAGTACTTC
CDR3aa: CASSETGGGQETQYF

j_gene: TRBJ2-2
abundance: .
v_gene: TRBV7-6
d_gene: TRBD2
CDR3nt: TGTGCCATTACCCTTACTCAACTAGCGGCAAACACCGGGGAGCTGTTTTTT
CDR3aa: CAITLTQLAANTGELFF

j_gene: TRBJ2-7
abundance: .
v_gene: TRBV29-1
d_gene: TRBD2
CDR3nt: TGCAGCGCAGCCCTAGCGGGAGCTTTCTACGAGCAGTACTTC
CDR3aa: CSAALAGAFYEQYF

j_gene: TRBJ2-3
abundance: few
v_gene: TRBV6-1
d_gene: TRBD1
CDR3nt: TGTGCCAGCAGTGATAGGGGGCGGACAGATACGCAGTATTTT
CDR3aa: CASSDRGRTDTQYF

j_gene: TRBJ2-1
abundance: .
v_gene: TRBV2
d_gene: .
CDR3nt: TGTGCCAGCGACAGACGGTCCACTCGGGATGAGCAGTTCTTC
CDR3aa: CASDRRSTRDEQFF

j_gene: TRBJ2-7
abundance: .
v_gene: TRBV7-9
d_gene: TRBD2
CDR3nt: TGTGCCAGCAGCTTAGGCCTGACTAGCGGGAGCCCTAGTTACCACGAGCAGTACTTC
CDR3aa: CASSLGLTSGSPSYHEQYF

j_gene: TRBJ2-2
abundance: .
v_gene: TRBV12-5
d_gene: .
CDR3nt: TGTGCTAGTGGTTCACGGCAGGGTGCCACCGGGGAGCTGTTTTTT
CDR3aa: CASGSRQGATGELFF

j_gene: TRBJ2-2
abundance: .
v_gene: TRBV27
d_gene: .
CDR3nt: TGTGCCAGCACAGAAAGGAACACCGGGGAGCTGTTTTTT
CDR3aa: CASTERNTGELFF